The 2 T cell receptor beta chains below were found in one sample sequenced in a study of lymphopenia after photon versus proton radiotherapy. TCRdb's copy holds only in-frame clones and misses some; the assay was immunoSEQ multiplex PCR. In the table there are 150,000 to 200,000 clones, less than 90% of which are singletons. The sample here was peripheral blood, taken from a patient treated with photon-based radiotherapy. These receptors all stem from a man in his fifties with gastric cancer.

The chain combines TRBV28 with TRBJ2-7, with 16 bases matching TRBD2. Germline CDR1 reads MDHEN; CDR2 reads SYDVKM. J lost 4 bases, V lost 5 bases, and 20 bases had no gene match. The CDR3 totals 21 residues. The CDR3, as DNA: TGTGCCAGCAGTAAGGACCCCGGGACTAGCGGGAGGGCGTCGATTTGGTACGAGCAGTACTTC. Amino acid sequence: CASSKDPGTSGRASIWYEQYF.

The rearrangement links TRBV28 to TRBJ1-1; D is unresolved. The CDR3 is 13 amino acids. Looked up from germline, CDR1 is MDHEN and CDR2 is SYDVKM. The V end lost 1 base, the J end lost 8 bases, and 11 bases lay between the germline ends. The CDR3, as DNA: TGTGCCAGCAGTTTATTTCCCCTCCGGGAAGCTTTCTTT. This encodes CASSLFPLREAFF. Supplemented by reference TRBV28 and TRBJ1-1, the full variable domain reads DVKVTQSSRYLVKRTGEKVFLECVQDMDHENMFWYRQDPGLGLRLIYFSYDVKMKEKGDIPEGYSVSREKKERFSLILESASTNQTSMYLCASSLFPLREAFFGQGTRLTVV.